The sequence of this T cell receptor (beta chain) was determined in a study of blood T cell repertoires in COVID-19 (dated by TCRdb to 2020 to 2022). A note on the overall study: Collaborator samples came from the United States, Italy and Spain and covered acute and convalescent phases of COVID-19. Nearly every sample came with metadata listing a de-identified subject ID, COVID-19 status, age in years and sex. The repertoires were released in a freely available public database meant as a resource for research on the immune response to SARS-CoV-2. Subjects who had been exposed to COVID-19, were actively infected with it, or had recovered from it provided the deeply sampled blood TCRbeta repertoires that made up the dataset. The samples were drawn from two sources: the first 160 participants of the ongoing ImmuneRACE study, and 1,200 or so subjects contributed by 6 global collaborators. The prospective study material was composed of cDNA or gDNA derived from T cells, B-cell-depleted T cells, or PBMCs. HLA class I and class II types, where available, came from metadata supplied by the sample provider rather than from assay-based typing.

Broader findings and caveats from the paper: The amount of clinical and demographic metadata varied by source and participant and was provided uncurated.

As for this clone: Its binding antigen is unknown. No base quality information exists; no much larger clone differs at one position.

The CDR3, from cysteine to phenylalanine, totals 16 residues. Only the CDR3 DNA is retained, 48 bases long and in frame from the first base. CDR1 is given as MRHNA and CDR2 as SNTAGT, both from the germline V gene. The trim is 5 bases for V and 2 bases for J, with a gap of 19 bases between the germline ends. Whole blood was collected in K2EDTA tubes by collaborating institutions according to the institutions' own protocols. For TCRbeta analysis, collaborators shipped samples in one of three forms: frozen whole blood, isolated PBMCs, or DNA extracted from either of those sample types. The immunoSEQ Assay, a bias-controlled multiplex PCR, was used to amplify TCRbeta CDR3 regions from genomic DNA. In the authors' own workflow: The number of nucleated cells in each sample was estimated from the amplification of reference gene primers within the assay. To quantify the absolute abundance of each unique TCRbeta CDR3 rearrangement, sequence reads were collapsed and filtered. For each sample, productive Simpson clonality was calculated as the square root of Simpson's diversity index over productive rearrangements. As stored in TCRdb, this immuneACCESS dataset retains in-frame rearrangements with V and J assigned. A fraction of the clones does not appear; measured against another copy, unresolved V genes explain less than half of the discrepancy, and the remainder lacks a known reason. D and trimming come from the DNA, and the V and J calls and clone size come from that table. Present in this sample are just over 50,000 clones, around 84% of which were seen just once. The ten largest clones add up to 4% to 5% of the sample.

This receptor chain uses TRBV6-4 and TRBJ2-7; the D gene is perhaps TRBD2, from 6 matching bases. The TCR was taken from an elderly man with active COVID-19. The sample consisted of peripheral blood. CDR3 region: CASSFRPAGLPYEQYF. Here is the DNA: TGTGCCAGCAGTTTCCGACCAGCGGGCCTCCCCTACGAGCAGTACTTC.